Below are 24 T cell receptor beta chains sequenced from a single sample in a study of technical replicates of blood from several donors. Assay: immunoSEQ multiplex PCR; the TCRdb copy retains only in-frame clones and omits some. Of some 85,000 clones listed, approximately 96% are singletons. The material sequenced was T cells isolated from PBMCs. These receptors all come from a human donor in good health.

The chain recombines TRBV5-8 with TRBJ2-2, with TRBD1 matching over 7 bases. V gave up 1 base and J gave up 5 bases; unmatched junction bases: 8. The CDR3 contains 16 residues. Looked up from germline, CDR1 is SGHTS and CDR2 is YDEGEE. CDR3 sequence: CASSLPGQKTTGELFF. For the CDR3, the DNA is TGTGCCAGCAGCTTGCCGGGACAGAAGACAACCGGGGAGCTGTTTTTT.

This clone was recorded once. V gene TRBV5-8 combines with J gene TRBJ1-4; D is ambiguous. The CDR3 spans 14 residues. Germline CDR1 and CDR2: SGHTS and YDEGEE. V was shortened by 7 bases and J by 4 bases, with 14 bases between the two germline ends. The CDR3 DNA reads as TGTGCCAGCGCCCATTCTGAGTTTAATGAAAAACTGTTTTTT. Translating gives CASAHSEFNEKLFF.

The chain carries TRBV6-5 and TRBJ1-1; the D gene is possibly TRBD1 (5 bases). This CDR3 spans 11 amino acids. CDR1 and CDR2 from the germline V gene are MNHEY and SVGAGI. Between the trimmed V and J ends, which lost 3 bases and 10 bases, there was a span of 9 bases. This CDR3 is CASSYGGVAFF. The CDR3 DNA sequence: TGTGCCAGCAGTTATGGAGGGGTAGCTTTCTTT.

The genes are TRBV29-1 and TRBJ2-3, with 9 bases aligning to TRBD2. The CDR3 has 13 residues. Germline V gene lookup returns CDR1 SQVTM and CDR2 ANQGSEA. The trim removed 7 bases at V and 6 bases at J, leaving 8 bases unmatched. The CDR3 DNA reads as TGCAGCGGGGATCCCGGGACTAGCGATACGCAGTATTTT. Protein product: CSGDPGTSDTQYF.

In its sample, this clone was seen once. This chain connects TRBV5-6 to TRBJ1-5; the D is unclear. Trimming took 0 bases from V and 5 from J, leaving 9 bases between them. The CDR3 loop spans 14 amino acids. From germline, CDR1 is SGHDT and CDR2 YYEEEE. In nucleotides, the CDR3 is TGTGCCAGCAGCTTGGAGCCAGGCGATCAGCCCCAGCATTTT. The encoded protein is CASSLEPGDQPQHF.

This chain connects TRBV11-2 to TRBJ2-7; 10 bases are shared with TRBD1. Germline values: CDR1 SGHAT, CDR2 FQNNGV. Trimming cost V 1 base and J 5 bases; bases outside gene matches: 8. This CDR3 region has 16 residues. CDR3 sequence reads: CASSLGYGTGANEQYF. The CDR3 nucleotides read TGTGCCAGCAGCTTAGGTTACGGGACAGGGGCTAACGAGCAGTACTTC.

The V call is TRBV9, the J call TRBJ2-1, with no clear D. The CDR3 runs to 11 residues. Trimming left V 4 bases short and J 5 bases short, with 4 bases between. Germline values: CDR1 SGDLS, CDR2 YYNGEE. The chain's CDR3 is CASSINNEQFF. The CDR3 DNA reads TGTGCCAGCAGCATAAACAATGAGCAGTTCTTC.

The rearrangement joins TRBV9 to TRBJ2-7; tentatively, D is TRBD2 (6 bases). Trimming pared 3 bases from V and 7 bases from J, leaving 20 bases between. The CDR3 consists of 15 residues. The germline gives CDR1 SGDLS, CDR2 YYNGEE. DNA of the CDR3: TGTGCCAGCAGCGCCGGGATTACTCTTGGAGGGGAGCAGTACTTC. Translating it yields CASSAGITLGGEQYF.

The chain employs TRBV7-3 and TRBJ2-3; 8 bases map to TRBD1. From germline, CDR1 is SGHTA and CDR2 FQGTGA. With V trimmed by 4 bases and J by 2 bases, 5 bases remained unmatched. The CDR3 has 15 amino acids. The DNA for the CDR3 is TGTGCCAGCAGCTGGACAGGGCAGTCCACAGATACGCAGTATTTT. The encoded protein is CASSWTGQSTDTQYF.

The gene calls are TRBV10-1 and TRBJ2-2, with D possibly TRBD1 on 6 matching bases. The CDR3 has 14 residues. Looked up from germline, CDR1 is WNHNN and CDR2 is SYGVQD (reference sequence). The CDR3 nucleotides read TGCGCGACCATGGAAGGGGGAAACACCGGGGAGCTGTTTTTT. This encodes CATMEGGNTGELFF.

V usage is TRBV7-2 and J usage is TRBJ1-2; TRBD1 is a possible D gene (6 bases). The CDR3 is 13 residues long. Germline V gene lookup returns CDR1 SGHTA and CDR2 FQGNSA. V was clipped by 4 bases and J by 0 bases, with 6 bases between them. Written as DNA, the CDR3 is TGTGCCAGCAGCTCAGGGGCTAACTATGGCTACACCTTC. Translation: CASSSGANYGYTF.

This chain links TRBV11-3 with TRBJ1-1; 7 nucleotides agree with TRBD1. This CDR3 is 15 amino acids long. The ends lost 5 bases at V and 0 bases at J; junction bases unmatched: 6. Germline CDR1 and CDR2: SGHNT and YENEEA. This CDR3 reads CASSRQGGVNTEAFF. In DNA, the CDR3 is TGTGCCAGCAGCCGACAGGGTGGGGTGAACACTGAAGCTTTCTTT.

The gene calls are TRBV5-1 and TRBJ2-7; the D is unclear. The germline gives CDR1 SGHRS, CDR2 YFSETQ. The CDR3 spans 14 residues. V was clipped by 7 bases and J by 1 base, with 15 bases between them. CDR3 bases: TGCGCCAGCGATCCCACTGGCGGTTCCTACGAGCAGTACTTC. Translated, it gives CASDPTGGSYEQYF.

CDR3 nucleotide sequence: TGTGCCAGCAGCTCCGTTCCGGGTAAAGAGACCCAGTACTTC. Its translation is CASSSVPGKETQYF. This chain joins TRBV7-2 and TRBJ2-5; D gene uncertain. The V end was cut by 4 bases, the J end by 3 bases, with 12 bases between. The V gene's germline CDR1 is SGHTA and CDR2 FQGNSA. The CDR3 is 14 amino acids. Looking up the rest from reference TRBV7-2 and TRBJ2-5 gives the full variable domain: GAGVSQSPSNKVTEKGKDVELRCDPISGHTALYWYRQSLGQGLEFLIYFQGNSAPDKSGLPSDRFSAERTGGSVSTLTIQRTQQEDSAVYLCASSSVPGKETQYFGPGTRLLVL.

The CDR3 coding sequence is TGTGCCACCAGCAGACGGGGAGGCGGGGCTTGGGAGACCCAGTACTTC. Residues: CATSRRGGGAWETQYF. This chain joins TRBV15 and TRBJ2-5, with D possibly matching TRBD2 (6 bases). CDR1 and CDR2 (germline): LNHNV, YYDKDF (reference sequence). Trimming stripped 2 bases from V and 5 bases from J, with 18 bases between. The CDR3 loop spans 16 amino acids.

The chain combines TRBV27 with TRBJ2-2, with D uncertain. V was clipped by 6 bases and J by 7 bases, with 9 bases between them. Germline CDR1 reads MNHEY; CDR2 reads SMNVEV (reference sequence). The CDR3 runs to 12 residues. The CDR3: CASSLAIGELFF. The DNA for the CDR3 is TGTGCCAGCAGCCTTGCTATCGGGGAGCTGTTTTTT.

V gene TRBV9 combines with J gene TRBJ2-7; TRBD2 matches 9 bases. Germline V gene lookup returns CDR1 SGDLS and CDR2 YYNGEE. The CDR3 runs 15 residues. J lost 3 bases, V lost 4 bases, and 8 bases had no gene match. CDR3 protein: CASSYSGSGIYEQYF. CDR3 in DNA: TGTGCCAGCAGCTATAGCGGGAGTGGGATCTACGAGCAGTACTTC.

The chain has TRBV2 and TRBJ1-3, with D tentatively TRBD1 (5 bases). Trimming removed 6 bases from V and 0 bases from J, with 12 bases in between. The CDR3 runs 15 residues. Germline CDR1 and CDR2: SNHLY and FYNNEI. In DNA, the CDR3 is TGTGCCAGCAGGCACAGGATCCCCTCTGGAAACACCATATATTTT. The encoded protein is CASRHRIPSGNTIYF.

CDR3 sequence reads: CASSTIGDRGTYSNQPQHF. DNA for the CDR3: TGTGCCAGCAGCACAATCGGGGACAGGGGGACCTATAGCAATCAGCCCCAGCATTTT. This rearrangement joins TRBV7-2 to TRBJ1-5; 11 bases align to TRBD1. The germline CDR1 and CDR2 sequences are SGHTA and FQGNSA. The CDR3 sequence is 19 residues long. V lost 5 bases and J lost 0; bases outside the gene matches: 12.

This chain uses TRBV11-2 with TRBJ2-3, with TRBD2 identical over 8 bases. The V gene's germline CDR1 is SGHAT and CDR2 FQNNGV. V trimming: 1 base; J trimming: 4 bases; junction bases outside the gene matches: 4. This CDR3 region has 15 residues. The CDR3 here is CASSLGSGVPDTQYF. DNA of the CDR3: TGTGCCAGCAGCTTAGGTAGCGGGGTTCCAGATACGCAGTATTTT.

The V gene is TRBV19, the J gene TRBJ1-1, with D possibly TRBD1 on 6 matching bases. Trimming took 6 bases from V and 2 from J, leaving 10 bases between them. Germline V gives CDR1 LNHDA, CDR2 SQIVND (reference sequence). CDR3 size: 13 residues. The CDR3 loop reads CASRPGHNTEAFF. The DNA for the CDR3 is TGTGCCAGTAGGCCGGGACACAACACTGAAGCTTTCTTT.

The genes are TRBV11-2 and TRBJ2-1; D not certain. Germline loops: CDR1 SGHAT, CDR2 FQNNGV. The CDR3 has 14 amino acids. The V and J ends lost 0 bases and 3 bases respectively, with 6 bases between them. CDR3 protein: CASSLELVYNEQFF. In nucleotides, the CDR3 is TGTGCCAGCAGCTTAGAACTCGTCTACAATGAGCAGTTCTTC.

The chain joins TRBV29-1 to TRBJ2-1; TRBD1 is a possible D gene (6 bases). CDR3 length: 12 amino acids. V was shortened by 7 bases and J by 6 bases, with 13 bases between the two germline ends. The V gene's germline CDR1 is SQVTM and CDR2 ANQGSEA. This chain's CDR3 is CSAGVGGNEQFF. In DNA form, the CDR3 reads TGCAGCGCTGGGGTAGGGGGCAATGAGCAGTTCTTC.

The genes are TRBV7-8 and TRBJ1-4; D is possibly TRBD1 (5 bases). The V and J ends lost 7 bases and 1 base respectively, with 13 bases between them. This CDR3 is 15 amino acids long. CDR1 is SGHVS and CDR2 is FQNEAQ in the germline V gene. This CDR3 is CASTDIDRTNEKLFF. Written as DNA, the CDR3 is TGTGCCAGCACCGACATCGACAGAACTAATGAAAAACTGTTTTTT.